This TCR beta chain was captured in a study of beta chain features in type 1 diabetes. This clone was seen a handful of times. Its target is unknown. Whole-study results and caveats: Patients with Type 1 diabetes showed moderately but significantly shorter TCRB CDR3s in all four CD4+ subsets.

The CDR3 length is 13 residues. Every bit of the isolated RNA underwent reverse transcription, so sequencing read expressed TCRB transcripts. Sequenced by immunoSEQ multiplex PCR; TCRdb stores in-frame clones only, minus some. The repertoire holds 600,000 to 700,000 clones, 9.5% to 15% seen once, with over 0.1% in the top ten. V gene TRBV21-1 combines with J gene TRBJ1-5. TRBV21-1 is a known pseudogene. This clonotype was obtained from a man under 40 with type 1 diabetes. Sample: naive CD4+ T cells from blood. In DNA form, the CDR3 reads TGTGCCAGCAGCTGGAGGGTCCAGGGGCCCCAGCATTTT. This sequence encodes CASSWRVQGPQHF.